The 16 T cell receptor beta chains presented below share a single source sample, sequenced in a study of shared clonotypes between healthy human individuals. Sequencing was performed with immunoSEQ multiplex PCR; in TCRdb, only in-frame clones are kept and a portion is missing. The sample has 2 million to 2.5 million clones, more than 80% seen once. Sequenced sample: naive CD4+ T cells from PBMCs. Subset given: CD45RA+ positively selected. The source is a man between 18 and 29 years old in good health. Some clones in this sample may be carry-over from other donors' samples.

The chain combines TRBV2 with TRBJ2-1; TRBD2 aligns across 7 bases. Germline V lookup: CDR1 SNHLY, CDR2 FYNNEI. Trimming took 6 bases from V and 8 from J; bases not matched to a gene: 13. The CDR3 is 15 amino acids. The CDR3 bases are TGTGCCAGCAGCCCGGGACTAACCTCGGGGGATGAGCAGTTCTTC. Amino acids: CASSPGLTSGDEQFF.

CDR3 sequence reads: CASSQDPAPGTYRAYEQYF. In DNA, the CDR3 is TGCGCCAGCAGCCAAGACCCGGCCCCGGGGACCTACCGTGCCTACGAGCAGTACTTC. The chain recombines TRBV4-1 with TRBJ2-7, with D perhaps TRBD1 or TRBD2 (5 bases each). The CDR3 runs 19 residues. V lost 0 bases and J 2 bases, leaving 23 bases between the germline ends. CDR1 is MGHRA, CDR2 YSYEKL, per germline.

The genes are TRBV5-1 and TRBJ2-1; D gene unclear. Germline lookup yields CDR1 SGHRS and CDR2 YFSETQ. CDR3 length equals 14 residues. Trimming left V 0 bases short and J 7 bases short, with 11 bases between. As DNA, the CDR3 is TGCGCCAGCAGCTTGGGGAGCAGCGTAAATGAGCAGTTCTTC. Translation gives CASSLGSSVNEQFF.

This clone appeared a few times. V usage is TRBV9 and J usage is TRBJ2-1; D possibly uses TRBD1 or TRBD2 (5 bases each). The CDR3 covers 15 residues. Germline assignment: CDR1 SGDLS and CDR2 YYNGEE. The V and J ends lost 0 bases and 5 bases respectively, with 12 bases between them. CDR3 amino acids: CASSVEGRRDNEQFF. The CDR3 bases are TGTGCCAGCAGCGTAGAGGGACGAAGGGACAATGAGCAGTTCTTC.

The rearrangement uses TRBV30 and TRBJ2-5, with D uncertain. The V end lost 3 bases, the J end lost 7 bases, and 9 bases lay between the germline ends. The CDR3 consists of 11 residues. Germline V gives CDR1 GTSNPN, CDR2 SVGIG (reference sequence). CDR3 coding DNA: TGTGCCTGGAGCCCAGGTTGGACCCAGTACTTC. Its translation: CAWSPGWTQYF. Combining the CDR3 with reference TRBV30 and TRBJ2-5 gives the whole variable domain SQTIHQWPATLVQPVGSPLSLECTVEGTSNPNLYWYRQAAGRGLQLLFYSVGIGQISSEVPQNLSASRPQDRQFILSSKKLLLSDSGFYLCAWSPGWTQYFGPGTRLLVL.

This clone appeared a single time. The rearrangement joins TRBV6-1 to TRBJ2-1, with a weak D call TRBD2 (5 bases). Trimming removed 3 bases at V and 5 bases at J, with 14 bases between. The CDR3 loop spans 15 amino acids. Per germline, CDR1 MNHNS and CDR2 SASEGT. The CDR3: CASSDDLSGNNEQFF. The CDR3 coding sequence is TGTGCCAGCAGTGACGATCTTTCGGGAAACAATGAGCAGTTCTTC.

Turning to this clone: This same CDR3 is encoded by further DNA sequences in the sample. The chain links TRBV7-3 to TRBJ2-5; 11 bases are a match to TRBD1. The CDR3 is 15 residues long. The germline gives CDR1 SGHTA, CDR2 FQGTGA. V dropped 3 bases and J dropped 5; count of bases not matched to a gene: 5. In DNA, the CDR3 is TGTGCCAGCAGCTTGACGGGACAGGGGGGTGAGACCCAGTACTTC. It is translated as CASSLTGQGGETQYF.

The chain uses TRBV7-9 and TRBJ2-4; 14 nucleotides agree with TRBD2. CDR3 size: 17 residues. The V gene end was trimmed by 0 bases and the J gene end by 5 bases; junction bases not matched to a gene: 3. The germline V gene encodes CDR1 SEHNR and CDR2 FQNEAQ (reference sequence). In DNA form, the CDR3 reads TGTGCCAGCAGCTTAGCCGGACTAGCGGGAGGCCAAAACATTCAGTACTTC. Its translation is CASSLAGLAGGQNIQYF.

The chain couples TRBV10-3 to TRBJ2-1; a weak D match, TRBD1 (5 bases). The CDR3 sequence is 15 residues long. The germline V and J ends were trimmed by 3 bases and 2 bases, with 11 bases remaining between them. Germline V CDR1 and CDR2: ENHRY, SYGVKD. CDR3 region: CAISDWGRAYNEQFF. As DNA, the CDR3 is TGTGCCATCAGTGATTGGGGCAGGGCCTACAATGAGCAGTTCTTC.

This clone was seen a single time. The chain employs TRBV28 and TRBJ2-2; 8 positions match TRBD1. Per germline, CDR1 MDHEN and CDR2 SYDVKM. CDR3 length equals 14 residues. After removal of 10 bases from V and 3 bases from J, the junction contained 7 bases not matched to a gene. The CDR3 loop is CATRQGTYTGELFF. Written as DNA, the CDR3 is TGTGCCACCAGACAGGGGACGTACACCGGGGAGCTGTTTTTT.

Here the CDR3 reads CASSPQGSYNEQFF. CDR3 nucleotides: TGTGCCAGCAGCCCACAGGGCTCCTACAATGAGCAGTTCTTC. The chain uses TRBV7-9 and TRBJ2-1; D is possibly TRBD1 (6 bases). The length of the CDR3 is 14 residues. V lost 5 bases, J lost 0 bases, and 8 bases lay in between. Germline V gene data show CDR1 as SEHNR and CDR2 as FQNEAQ (reference sequence).

The chain couples TRBV11-2 to TRBJ2-3, with D possibly called TRBD1 or TRBD2 (6 bases each). Trimming took off 3 bases at V and 4 bases at J, with 17 bases between the two ends. The germline V gene has CDR1 SGHAT and CDR2 FQNNGV. The length of the CDR3 is 16 residues. This CDR3 reads CASSLQVRRGSDTQYF. CDR3 DNA: TGTGCCAGCAGCTTGCAGGTCCGGAGGGGGTCAGATACGCAGTATTTT.

This chain connects TRBV2 to TRBJ2-7; TRBD1 might be the D (6 bases). Between the trimmed V and J ends, which lost 2 bases and 4 bases, there was a span of 12 bases. The CDR3 extends over 14 amino acids. Per the germline V gene, CDR1 is SNHLY and CDR2 is FYNNEI. In nucleotides, the CDR3 is TGTGCCAGCAGTGAACAGGGACATGGATACGAGCAGTACTTC. This encodes CASSEQGHGYEQYF.

The chain uses TRBV7-2 and TRBJ2-5, with TRBD2 matching over 14 bases. Germline values: CDR1 SGHTA, CDR2 FQGNSA. J lost 3 bases, V lost 5 bases, and 5 bases had no gene match. This CDR3 region has 16 residues. CDR3 amino acids: CASSRRLAGGKETQYF. The CDR3 region has the DNA TGTGCCAGCAGCCGCCGACTAGCGGGAGGGAAAGAGACCCAGTACTTC.

The chain has TRBV7-2 and TRBJ1-2, with D possibly TRBD1 on 5 matching bases. The CDR3 runs 15 residues. Germline CDR1 reads SGHTA; CDR2 reads FQGNSA. V was cut by 2 bases and J by 8 bases, with 18 bases left in between. Here the CDR3 DNA reads TGTGCCAGCAGCTTACCTGAGGGACCGCGGGGAGGCTACACCTTC. It codes for CASSLPEGPRGGYTF.

V gene TRBV27 combines with J gene TRBJ2-2, with D unclear. There are 15 residues in the CDR3. Trimming pared 4 bases from V and 3 bases from J, leaving 12 bases between. The germline gives CDR1 MNHEY, CDR2 SMNVEV (reference sequence). The CDR3 DNA sequence: TGTGCCAGCAGTTCCCTTGCCCTCGACACCGGGGAGCTGTTTTTT. Protein product: CASSSLALDTGELFF.